Below are 8 T cell receptor beta chains sequenced from a single sample in a study of T cell changes during pregnancy in multiple sclerosis. The method was immunoSEQ multiplex PCR; TCRdb's version includes in-frame clones alone and lacks a portion of them. The sample carries about 40,000 clones, roughly 90% recorded once. The sequenced sample was peripheral blood, obtained in the second trimester of pregnancy. These receptors came from a female donor in good health, enrolled as a control in a pregnancy study.

The chain combines TRBV5-4 with TRBJ2-7; a possible D gene is TRBD1 (6 bases). The CDR3 consists of 16 residues. V shed 0 bases and J shed 4 bases, with 17 bases lying between them. Germline V gives CDR1 SGHNT, CDR2 YYREEE (reference sequence). CDR3 region: CASSLASRGHPYEQYF. The DNA of the CDR3 is TGTGCCAGCAGCTTGGCCAGCAGGGGTCATCCATACGAGCAGTACTTC.

V gene TRBV18 combines with J gene TRBJ2-1; D not resolved. CDR1 and CDR2 (germline): KGHSH, LQKENI. The V end lost 3 bases, the J end lost 0 bases, and 12 bases lay between the germline ends. The CDR3 extends over 16 amino acids. The CDR3 sequence: CASSPPSFSSYNEQFF. The DNA of the CDR3 is TGTGCCAGCTCACCTCCTTCCTTCAGCTCCTACAATGAGCAGTTCTTC.

J is TRBJ2-2 and V is TRBV2; TRBD2 matches at 9 bases. The CDR3 spans 15 residues. CDR1 is SNHLY and CDR2 is FYNNEI in the germline V gene. V shed 9 bases and J 2 bases; nucleotides not matched to a gene: 7. The DNA for the CDR3 is TGTGCCAGGTCCGGACTAGCGCTTAACACCGGGGAGCTGTTTTTT. Translating it yields CARSGLALNTGELFF.

The chain is built from TRBV5-6 and TRBJ1-3; possible D gene TRBD1, 5 bases. From germline, CDR1 is SGHDT and CDR2 YYEEEE. V gave up 3 bases and J gave up 0 bases, with 10 bases separating them. This CDR3 is 15 amino acids long. The CDR3 DNA reads as TGTGCCAGCAGCTCACAGGCCAACTCTGGAAACACCATATATTTT. This encodes CASSSQANSGNTIYF.

V usage is TRBV29-1 and J usage is TRBJ1-1, with TRBD1 matching over 8 bases. CDR3 length equals 15 residues. V lost 7 bases and J lost 5; bases outside the gene matches: 15. Germline V gives CDR1 SQVTM, CDR2 ANQGSEA. The CDR3 coding sequence is TGCAGCGCCACTGGGGGCAGGGGGCAACAGACTGAAGCTTTCTTT. It yields the protein CSATGGRGQQTEAFF.

This clone was detected a few times. The chain has TRBV7-9 and TRBJ1-6; no clear D. V was pared by 4 bases and J by 16 bases, with 11 bases between. There are 11 residues in the CDR3. The germline CDR1 and CDR2 sequences are SEHNR and FQNEAQ (reference sequence). The CDR3 DNA sequence: TGTGCCAGCAGCTCCCTCTCGGGGCTCCACTTT. This encodes CASSSLSGLHF.

The chain carries TRBV7-2 and TRBJ2-5; 7 bases are shared with TRBD2. CDR1 and CDR2 from the germline V gene are SGHTA and FQGNSA. V lost 5 bases, J lost 3 bases, and 3 bases stayed unmatched. The CDR3 contains 13 residues. The CDR3 reads CASSPGLKETQYF. In DNA form, the CDR3 reads TGTGCCAGCAGCCCGGGACTAAAAGAGACCCAGTACTTC. Variable domain in full (rest from reference TRBV7-2 and TRBJ2-5): GAGVSQSPSNKVTEKGKDVELRCDPISGHTALYWYRQSLGQGLEFLIYFQGNSAPDKSGLPSDRFSAERTGGSVSTLTIQRTQQEDSAVYLCASSPGLKETQYFGPGTRLLVL.

This chain joins TRBV7-9 and TRBJ2-7; TRBD2 might be the D (5 bases). Germline-derived CDR1 and CDR2 are SEHNR and FQNEAQ (reference sequence). The CDR3 runs 15 residues. The germline V and J ends were trimmed by 5 bases and 3 bases, with 17 bases remaining between them. The CDR3 spells CASSPTTGPFYEQYF. CDR3 in DNA: TGTGCCAGCAGCCCGACTACTGGGCCTTTCTACGAGCAGTACTTC.